This TCR beta chain was sequenced in a study of blood T cell repertoires in COVID-19. About the study: Samples taken during acute and convalescent COVID-19 were collected in the United States, Italy and Spain.

Profiling relied on immunoSEQ multiplex PCR, and the TCRdb table lists in-frame clones only, not all of them. Of some 64,000 clones in the sample, 70% to 80% were seen once. The CDR3 is 14 amino acids. Germline-derived CDR1 and CDR2 are MGHRA and YSYEKL. Trimming removed 4 bases at V and 14 bases at J, with 18 bases between. This clonotype was obtained from an older man with active or convalescent COVID-19. The chain carries TRBV4-1 and TRBJ1-6; D possibly corresponds to TRBD1 (5 bases). The material sequenced was peripheral blood. In nucleotides, the CDR3 is TGCGCCAGCAGCCGCCGGGGGTCCGCCCCGGCCCTCCACTTT. Amino acid sequence: CASSRRGSAPALHF.